This entry lists 32 T cell receptor beta chains sequenced from one sample in a study of OX40 agonist ivuxolimab in advanced cancers. The assay was immunoSEQ multiplex PCR, and TCRdb's table has in-frame clones only and misses some. The sample contains 40,000 or so clones, 82% of which appear only once. The specimen comprised CD4+ or CD8+ T cells sorted from blood, sampled in a trial of the OX40 agonist ivuxolimab. Receptors originate from an adult with an advanced solid tumor such as melanoma, head and neck, liver or kidney cancer.

V and J are TRBV6-4 and TRBJ2-2; 10 bases fit TRBD2. Germline CDR1 and CDR2: MRHNA and SNTAGT. V lost 6 bases to trimming and J lost 6 bases; unmatched junction nucleotides: 7. The CDR3 covers 15 residues. The CDR3 spells CASRMSGGAPGELFF. The CDR3 DNA reads TGTGCCAGCAGAATGAGCGGGGGGGCCCCCGGGGAGCTGTTTTTT.

The chain's CDR3 is CASSYTQVEETQYF. CDR3 DNA: TGTGCCAGCAGTTACACACAGGTTGAAGAGACCCAGTACTTC. The rearrangement joins TRBV6-6 to TRBJ2-5; TRBD1 is a possible D gene (5 bases). CDR3 size: 14 residues. V lost 2 bases and J lost 3, with 10 bases in between. The germline V gene encodes CDR1 MNHNY and CDR2 SVGAGI (reference sequence).

This clone was found once. The chain uses TRBV21-1 and TRBJ2-5; the table's D gene call, TRBD2, was not cross checked with the DNA. TRBV21-1 is described as a pseudogene. This CDR3 has 18 residues. The CDR3 DNA sequence: TGTGCCAGCAGCAACGCTAGCGGGAGGTTTATTGGAGGAGAGACCCAGTACTTC. Amino acid sequence: CASSNASGRFIGGETQYF.

This clone was counted only a few times. The chain combines TRBV30 with TRBJ2-7, with 9 bases that match TRBD1. The V and J ends lost 3 bases and 5 bases, in that order; junction bases with no gene match: 5. The CDR3 covers 13 residues. Germline V gene data show CDR1 as GTSNPN and CDR2 as SVGIG (reference sequence). CDR3 sequence reads: CAWSNRGPHEQYF. The CDR3 coding sequence is TGTGCCTGGAGCAACAGGGGGCCCCACGAGCAGTACTTC.

The chain couples TRBV11-2 to TRBJ1-5; no definite D call. Trimming removed 2 bases from V and 2 bases from J, with 10 bases in between. Germline V gene sequence: CDR1 SGHAT, CDR2 FQNNGV. CDR3 length: 15 amino acids. The CDR3 protein is CASSLQGRRNQPQHF. The CDR3 coding sequence is TGTGCCAGCAGCTTACAAGGAAGGCGCAATCAGCCCCAGCATTTT. The full variable domain, with the rest looked up from reference TRBV11-2 and TRBJ1-5, is EAGVAQSPRYKIIEKRQSVAFWCNPISGHATLYWYQQILGQGPKLLIQFQNNGVVDDSQLPKDRFSAERLKGVDSTLKIQPAKLEDSAVYLCASSLQGRRNQPQHFGDGTRLSIL.

The V and J genes are TRBV7-2 and TRBJ2-3; D could derive from TRBD1 or TRBD2 (6 bases each). The CDR3 is made up of 16 amino acids. Trimming removed 1 base from V and 2 bases from J, with 13 bases in between. Germline-derived CDR1 and CDR2 are SGHTA and FQGNSA. The CDR3 coding sequence is TGTGCCAGCAGCTTAGGGCCGGGGGCCCACACAGATACGCAGTATTTT. Its protein product is CASSLGPGAHTDTQYF. The full variable domain, its missing parts supplied by reference TRBV7-2 and TRBJ2-3, is GAGVSQSPSNKVTEKGKDVELRCDPISGHTALYWYRQSLGQGLEFLIYFQGNSAPDKSGLPSDRFSAERTGGSVSTLTIQRTQQEDSAVYLCASSLGPGAHTDTQYFGPGTRLTVL.

The chain uses TRBV7-8 and TRBJ1-3; a weak D match, TRBD1 (5 bases). Germline V gene sequence: CDR1 SGHVS, CDR2 FQNEAQ. Trimming shortened V by 1 base and J by 4 bases, and 11 bases separated the two germline ends. The CDR3 is 15 residues long. CDR3 sequence reads: CASSLVRGSGNTIYF. CDR3 bases: TGTGCCAGCAGCTTAGTGAGGGGATCCGGAAACACCATATATTTT.

This rearrangement joins TRBV27 to TRBJ2-1; TRBD2 matches at 7 bases. V was clipped by 3 bases and J by 8 bases; unmatched bases: 7. Germline CDR1 is MNHEY and CDR2 is SMNVEV (reference sequence). The CDR3 length is 14 residues. CDR3 amino acids: CASSFGRAFDEQFF. In DNA form, the CDR3 reads TGTGCCAGCAGTTTTGGGAGGGCCTTTGATGAGCAGTTCTTC.

The chain carries TRBV6-5 and TRBJ2-5; D is possibly TRBD1 (6 bases). Trimming removed 4 bases from V and 4 bases from J, with 19 bases in between. Germline V CDR1 and CDR2: MNHEY, SVGAGI. The CDR3 has 16 residues. CDR3 sequence: CASSSIRGVGRETQYF. The CDR3 DNA reads as TGTGCCAGCAGTTCGATCAGGGGCGTCGGTAGAGAGACCCAGTACTTC.

The chain links TRBV29-1 to TRBJ2-3; perhaps TRBD2 as D (6 bases). The V end lost 6 bases, the J end lost 0 bases, and 16 bases lay between the germline ends. The V gene's germline CDR1 is SQVTM and CDR2 ANQGSEA. The CDR3 has 15 amino acids. CDR3 DNA sequence: TGCAGCGTCGTGAGGGCAGGGACTAGCACAGATACGCAGTATTTT. It encodes CSVVRAGTSTDTQYF.

CDR3 protein: CASSTTSGVAYNEQFF. The CDR3 nucleotides read TGTGCCAGCAGCACGACTAGCGGGGTGGCTTACAATGAGCAGTTCTTC. The V call is TRBV5-6, the J call TRBJ2-1, with 11 bases aligning to TRBD2. The CDR3 length is 16 residues. The ends lost 4 bases at V and 4 bases at J; junction bases unmatched: 7. Germline V CDR1 and CDR2: SGHDT, YYEEEE.

The chain is built from TRBV6-5 and TRBJ1-5; 8 bases map to TRBD1. The CDR3 is 14 residues long. The germline CDR1 and CDR2 sequences are MNHEY and SVGAGI. V shed 5 bases and J 4 bases; nucleotides not matched to a gene: 4. CDR3: CASSTRQGNQPQHF. In DNA, the CDR3 is TGTGCCAGCAGTACCCGACAGGGGAATCAGCCCCAGCATTTT.

Regarding this clone: Other DNA sequences in the sample encode the same CDR3. The CDR3 loop reads CASRTEGAGNTIYF. DNA for the CDR3: TGTGCCAGCAGGACGGAGGGGGCGGGAAACACCATATATTTT. V is TRBV6-1 and J is TRBJ1-3, with 7 bases lining up with TRBD1. This CDR3 has 14 residues. V shed 6 bases, J shed 4 bases, and the junction held 6 bases outside the gene matches. Germline values: CDR1 MNHNS, CDR2 SASEGT.

There are a few counts of this clone. This chain connects TRBV5-8 to TRBJ2-7; 8 positions match TRBD2. The V and J ends lost 5 bases and 0 bases, in that order; junction bases with no gene match: 7. The CDR3 totals 15 residues. The germline V gene encodes CDR1 SGHTS and CDR2 YDEGEE. CDR3 in DNA: TGTGCCAGCAGGGAGCGGGGGCAAATCTCCTACGAGCAGTACTTC. It translates to CASRERGQISYEQYF.

The V call is TRBV7-8, the J call TRBJ2-2; 9 bases match TRBD1. Trimming cost V 2 bases and J 3 bases; bases outside gene matches: 7. This CDR3 spans 17 amino acids. The germline V gene has CDR1 SGHVS and CDR2 FQNEAQ. The CDR3 spells CASSLTNRGHHTGELFF. The CDR3 DNA follows: TGTGCCAGCAGCTTAACTAACAGGGGGCATCACACCGGGGAGCTGTTTTTT.

The rearrangement uses TRBV7-3 and TRBJ2-3, with a possible D match to TRBD1 (6 bases). CDR1 is SGHTA, CDR2 FQGTGA, per germline. The CDR3 is 16 amino acids. The V gene lost 5 bases and the J gene lost 0 bases, with 15 bases spanning the gap. The CDR3 DNA reads TGTGCCAGCAGCCCCACTAGGGGGTTCAGCACAGATACGCAGTATTTT. Translating gives CASSPTRGFSTDTQYF.

As regards this clone: The junction departs from germline at one end; a sequencing error may be responsible. The CDR3 DNA reads as TGTGCTAGCAGCAAAGGGACTGCCAACTACAATGAGCAGTTCTTC. Translated, it gives CASSKGTANYNEQFF. The genes are TRBV7-7 and TRBJ2-1, with a possible D match to TRBD2 (6 bases). The germline gives CDR1 SSHAT, CDR2 FNYEAQ (reference sequence). The CDR3 has 15 residues. Full variable domain (missing parts from reference TRBV7-7 and TRBJ2-1): GAGVSQSPRYKVTKRGQDVTLRCDPISSHATLYWYQQALGQGPEFLTYFNYEAQPDKSGLPSDRFSAERPEGSISTLTIQRTEQRDSAMYRCASSKGTANYNEQFFGPGTRLTVL.

DNA for the CDR3: TGTGCCAGTAGTATAGGGGATAAGGCCCCCGGGTATACGCAGTATTTT. Translating it yields CASSIGDKAPGYTQYF. The rearrangement uses TRBV19 and TRBJ2-3; D is uncertain. This CDR3 comprises 16 residues. V was shortened by 1 base and J by 7 bases, with 18 bases between the two germline ends. Per germline, CDR1 LNHDA and CDR2 SQIVND (reference sequence).

The chain recombines TRBV5-6 with TRBJ1-4; the D gene is possibly TRBD1 (5 bases). The CDR3 loop spans 15 amino acids. Deletions cut 4 bases from V and 8 bases from J, with 18 bases between. CDR1 SGHDT and CDR2 YYEEEE come from the germline V gene. CDR3 in DNA: TGTGCCAGCAGCCCCGGGACTTATCTTGGGGAAAAACTGTTTTTT. Translating it yields CASSPGTYLGEKLFF. The full variable domain, completed using reference TRBV5-6 and TRBJ1-4, is DAGVTQSPTHLIKTRGQQVTLRCSPKSGHDTVSWYQQALGQGPQFIFQYYEEEERQRGNFPDRFSGHQFPNYSSELNVNALLLGDSALYLCASSPGTYLGEKLFFGSGTQLSVL.

This clone showed up just a few times. CDR3: CASAGKRQGDYGYTF. CDR3 DNA: TGTGCCAGCGCGGGGAAAAGACAGGGGGACTATGGCTACACCTTC. The J gene is TRBJ1-2, the V gene TRBV6-5, with 9 bases lining up with TRBD1. The J segment lost 3 bases and the V segment lost 8 bases, leaving 10 bases of the junction unmatched. This CDR3 region has 15 residues. Looked up from germline, CDR1 is MNHEY and CDR2 is SVGAGI.

The chain uses TRBV10-1 and TRBJ2-1; 11 bases fit TRBD1. This CDR3 has 14 amino acids. V was pared by 6 bases and J by 6 bases, with 4 bases of the junction left unmatched. Germline V gives CDR1 WNHNN, CDR2 SYGVQD (reference sequence). The CDR3 protein is CASRPGQGVNEQFF. CDR3 coding DNA: TGCGCCAGCAGGCCGGGACAGGGGGTCAATGAGCAGTTCTTC.

V and J are TRBV19 and TRBJ2-1, with 7 bases identical to TRBD1. The CDR3 runs 16 residues. CDR1 is LNHDA, CDR2 SQIVND, per germline (reference sequence). V lost 5 bases and J lost 7; bases outside the gene matches: 14. The CDR3 reads CASSVGSGQLRNEQFF. DNA for the CDR3: TGTGCCAGTAGTGTCGGATCGGGACAGCTCAGGAATGAGCAGTTCTTC. Full variable domain (missing parts from reference TRBV19 and TRBJ2-1): DGGITQSPKYLFRKEGQNVTLSCEQNLNHDAMYWYRQDPGQGLRLIYYSQIVNDFQKGDIAEGYSVSREKKESFPLTVTSAQKNPTAFYLCASSVGSGQLRNEQFFGPGTRLTVL.

Details on this clone: Mismatch with germline at one junction end may stem from a read error. The gene calls are TRBV7-7 and TRBJ2-1, with 10 positions matching TRBD2. CDR3 length: 17 amino acids. CDR1 and CDR2 (germline): SSHAT, FNYEAQ (reference sequence). CDR3 sequence reads: CASSLALSSGSSGEQFF. The CDR3 nucleotides are TGTGCTAGCAGCTTAGCGCTCTCTAGCGGGAGTTCGGGTGAGCAGTTCTTC.

The J gene is TRBJ2-7, the V gene TRBV7-9; perhaps TRBD2 as D (5 bases). V lost 1 base and J 4 bases, leaving 20 bases between the germline ends. The CDR3 is made up of 17 amino acids. The germline V gene encodes CDR1 SEHNR and CDR2 FQNEAQ (reference sequence). CDR3 in amino acids: CASSLVDWYNVDYEQYF. CDR3 nucleotide sequence: TGTGCCAGCAGCTTAGTGGACTGGTATAATGTAGATTACGAGCAGTACTTC.

The chain carries TRBV28 and TRBJ2-5; no clear D. Germline CDR1 reads MDHEN; CDR2 reads SYDVKM. V was clipped by 2 bases and J by 7 bases, with 8 bases between them. CDR3 length: 12 residues. DNA of the CDR3: TGTGCCAGCAGTTTACCTCCAGGGACCCAGTACTTC. It translates to CASSLPPGTQYF.

The J gene is TRBJ1-5, the V gene TRBV9; D unresolved. This CDR3 spans 15 amino acids. V lost 1 base and J lost 4, with 12 bases in between. Germline V gene data show CDR1 as SGDLS and CDR2 as YYNGEE. CDR3 nucleotides: TGTGCCAGCAGCGTATCACCGGAGTTGAATCAGCCCCAGCATTTT. It yields the protein CASSVSPELNQPQHF.

This chain joins TRBV30 and TRBJ1-5, with D possibly being TRBD1 (6 bases). The CDR3 totals 16 residues. Germline V gene data show CDR1 as GTSNPN and CDR2 as SVGIG (reference sequence). The V and J ends lost 7 bases and 4 bases respectively, with 23 bases between them. The CDR3 is CAFQDLRRGANQPQHF. In nucleotides, the CDR3 is TGTGCCTTCCAGGACCTCCGGCGGGGGGCTAATCAGCCCCAGCATTTT.

CDR3 nucleotides: TGTGCCAGCAGATCCTACAGGGGTGACTATGGCTACACCTTC. Translated: CASRSYRGDYGYTF. The V gene is TRBV27, the J gene TRBJ1-2; TRBD1 matches at 7 bases. There are 14 residues in the CDR3. V was clipped by 6 bases and J by 3 bases; unmatched bases: 7. Germline CDR1 reads MNHEY; CDR2 reads SMNVEV (reference sequence).

V usage is TRBV6-4 and J usage is TRBJ1-6; no clear D gene. Trimming took 5 bases from V and 9 from J, leaving 11 bases between them. The CDR3 consists of 13 residues. Germline assignment: CDR1 MRHNA and CDR2 SNTAGT. CDR3 sequence: CASSPDTFSPLHF. CDR3 nucleotides: TGTGCCAGCAGTCCCGATACCTTTTCACCCCTCCACTTT.

This chain uses TRBV28 with TRBJ1-2; D not certain. The CDR3 totals 11 residues. The V and J ends lost 6 bases and 8 bases respectively, with 10 bases between them. Germline V CDR1 and CDR2: MDHEN, SYDVKM. The CDR3 DNA follows: TGTGCCAGCAGGACGGGCAACGGCTACACCTTC. It translates to CASRTGNGYTF.

The chain has TRBV5-1 and TRBJ2-2, with no clear D. The V gene's germline CDR1 is SGHRS and CDR2 YFSETQ. The CDR3 is 15 amino acids. The germline V and J ends were trimmed by 4 bases and 0 bases, with 10 bases remaining between them. The CDR3 region is CASSGRAANTGELFF. CDR3 sequence (DNA): TGCGCCAGCAGCGGTAGGGCTGCGAACACCGGGGAGCTGTTTTTT.

In this sample, this clone turned up a few times. V gene TRBV11-2 combines with J gene TRBJ2-2; no reliable D call. CDR1 and CDR2 (germline): SGHAT, FQNNGV. CDR3 size: 15 residues. The V end was cut by 1 base, the J end by 1 base, with 7 bases between. The CDR3 sequence: CASSLVRENTGELFF. Written as DNA, the CDR3 is TGTGCCAGCAGCTTAGTACGAGAGAACACCGGGGAGCTGTTTTTT.